The following is a T cell receptor (beta chain) sequence with its context. Its antigen is as yet unknown. J lost 4 bases, V lost 5 bases, and 16 bases had no gene match. This CDR3 region has 18 residues. Per the germline V gene, CDR1 is MNHEY and CDR2 is SMNVEV (reference sequence). Produced via immunoSEQ multiplex PCR; TCRdb's table is partial and in-frame only. The profile shows around 30,000 clones, around nine tenths of them singletons. This sample stems from a study of OX40 agonist ivuxolimab in advanced cancers. Turning to the study itself: Therapy given before enrollment (anti-PD-1, anti-PD-L1 or anti-CTLA-4) was allowed, and 40% to 45% had some. Partial responses were achieved by three patients: one hepatocellular carcinoma, two cutaneous melanoma. Study-level points and caveats: The average count of expanded clones was higher among CD8+ T cells than among CD4+.

The sample consisted of CD4+ or CD8+ T cells sorted from blood, taken in a trial of the OX40 agonist ivuxolimab. The rearrangement links TRBV27 to TRBJ2-1; 8 nucleotides match TRBD2. This clonotype was obtained from an adult with an advanced solid tumor such as melanoma, head and neck, liver or kidney cancer. CDR3 loop: CASSAIEFSGDEYNEQFF. CDR3 nucleotide sequence: TGTGCCAGCAGTGCCATTGAATTTAGCGGGGACGAGTACAATGAGCAGTTCTTC.